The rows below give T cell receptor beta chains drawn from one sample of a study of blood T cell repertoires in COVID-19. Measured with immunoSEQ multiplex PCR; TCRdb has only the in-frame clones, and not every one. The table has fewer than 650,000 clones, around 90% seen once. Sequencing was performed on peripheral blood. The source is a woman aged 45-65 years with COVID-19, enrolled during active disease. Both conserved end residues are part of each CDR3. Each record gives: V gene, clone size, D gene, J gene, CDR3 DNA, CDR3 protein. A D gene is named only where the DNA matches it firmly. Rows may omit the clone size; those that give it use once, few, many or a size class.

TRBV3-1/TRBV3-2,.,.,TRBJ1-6,TGTGCCAGCAGCCCCACGGGAAGATGGAATTCACCCCTCCACTTT,CASSPTGRWNSPLHF
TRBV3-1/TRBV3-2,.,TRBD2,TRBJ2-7,TGTGCCAGCAGCCCCTTAAGCGGGGGGTACTACGAGCAGTACTTC,CASSPLSGGYYEQYF
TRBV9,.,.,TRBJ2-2,TGTGCCAGCAGTTGGGGGGACGGGGAGCTGTTTTTT,CASSWGDGELFF
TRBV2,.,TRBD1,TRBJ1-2,TGTGCCAGCAGTGGGGACAGCCCTGACGGCTACACCTTC,CASSGDSPDGYTF
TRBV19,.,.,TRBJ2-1,TGTGCCAGTAGTAGCACCTTACTACCCCAATCCTACAATGAGCAGTTCTTC,CASSSTLLPQSYNEQFF
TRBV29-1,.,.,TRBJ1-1,TGCAGCGCTTACCTCGGGAACACTGAAGCTTTCTTT,CSAYLGNTEAFF
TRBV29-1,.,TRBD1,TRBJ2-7,TGCAGCGTCGGCAAGATGGACAGGGAGTACGAGCAGTACTTC,CSVGKMDREYEQYF
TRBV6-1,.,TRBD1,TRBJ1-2,TGTGCCAGCAGTGAATCGACAGGGCGTACGAATATCTATGGCTACACCTTC,CASSESTGRTNIYGYTF
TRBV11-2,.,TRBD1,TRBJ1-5,TGTGCCAGCAGCTTAGGGGTGGGACAGCAACAGCCCCAGCATTTT,CASSLGVGQQQPQHF
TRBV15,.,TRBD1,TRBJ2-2,TGTGCCACCAACCGGGACAGGGGGAGCGGGGAGCTGTTTTTT,CATNRDRGSGELFF
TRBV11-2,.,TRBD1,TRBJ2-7,TGTGCCAGCAGCTTCCGGGGACAGTACTACGAGCAGTACTTC,CASSFRGQYYEQYF
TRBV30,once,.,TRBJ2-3,TGTGCCTGGAGTGTACTCCCGGGGGGCACAGATACGCAGTATTTT,CAWSVLPGGTDTQYF
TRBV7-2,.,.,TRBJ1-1,TGTGCCAGCAGCAGGAGAGCCGACACTGAAGCTTTCTTT,CASSRRADTEAFF
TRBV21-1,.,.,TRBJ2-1,TGTGCCAGCAGCAAAGAAGTGGGGGCAAGGACGGGACTAGCTCCGTCCTACAATGAGCAGTTCTTC,CASSKEVGARTGLAPSYNEQFF
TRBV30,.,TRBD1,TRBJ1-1,TGTGCCTGGGGCCTCCGGGACAGGGGATCTGAAGCTTTCTTT,CAWGLRDRGSEAFF
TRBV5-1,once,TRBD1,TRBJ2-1,TGCGCCAGCAGCTTGTCGGGACAGGGAGGCAATGAGCAGTTCTTC,CASSLSGQGGNEQFF
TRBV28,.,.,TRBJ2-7,TGTGCCAGCATCCTAGGAACGGGGTCGTTGTACGAGCAGTACTTC,CASILGTGSLYEQYF
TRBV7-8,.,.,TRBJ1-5,TGTGCCAGCAGCTTAGCGGGGGCCTCTGATCAGCCCCAGCATTTT,CASSLAGASDQPQHF
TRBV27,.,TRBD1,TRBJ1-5,TGTGCCAGCAGCCCCCGACAGGGTTTGAGCAATCAGCCCCAGCATTTT,CASSPRQGLSNQPQHF